This entry lists 27 T cell receptor beta chains sequenced from one sample in a study of OX40 agonist ivuxolimab in advanced cancers. Produced via immunoSEQ multiplex PCR; TCRdb's table is partial and in-frame only. The sample has approximately 79,000 clones, around 94% seen once. Sequences were derived from CD4+ or CD8+ T cells sorted from blood, sampled in a trial of the OX40 agonist ivuxolimab. The receptors originated from an adult with an advanced solid tumor such as melanoma, head and neck, liver or kidney cancer.

This chain links TRBV18 with TRBJ1-1; no clear D gene. The CDR3 loop spans 15 amino acids. Germline CDR1 reads KGHSH; CDR2 reads LQKENI. Trimming pared 0 bases from V and 0 bases from J, leaving 8 bases between. CDR3 DNA sequence: TGTGCCAGCTCACCACCGACGGGTTTGAACACTGAAGCTTTCTTT. Amino acids: CASSPPTGLNTEAFF. Together with reference TRBV18 and TRBJ1-1, the CDR3 gives the full variable domain: NAGVMQNPRHLVRRRGQEARLRCSPMKGHSHVYWYRQLPEEGLKFMVYLQKENIIDESGMPKERFSAEFPKEGPSILRIQQVVRGDSAAYFCASSPPTGLNTEAFFGQGTRLTVV.

The V call is TRBV6-5, the J call TRBJ2-1; 7 nucleotides align to TRBD1. This CDR3 has 16 residues. V gave up 2 bases and J gave up 4 bases; unmatched junction bases: 8. In germline, CDR1 is MNHEY, CDR2 SVGAGI. The CDR3 region is CASSYEGAQGYNEQFF. The CDR3 DNA reads as TGTGCCAGCAGTTACGAGGGGGCGCAGGGGTACAATGAGCAGTTCTTC.

The V and J genes are TRBV28 and TRBJ2-7; D may be TRBD2 (5 bases). Germline values: CDR1 MDHEN, CDR2 SYDVKM. V lost 3 bases, J lost 2 bases, and 8 bases lay in between. The CDR3 totals 13 residues. CDR3 nucleotide sequence: TGTGCCAGCAGTTTCCTAGCCCCCTACGAGCAGTACTTC. It codes for CASSFLAPYEQYF.

The V gene is TRBV5-1, the J gene TRBJ2-1; D unresolved. The V end was cut by 1 base, the J end by 8 bases, with 13 bases between. This CDR3 is 14 amino acids long. Germline values: CDR1 SGHRS, CDR2 YFSETQ. This chain's CDR3 is CASSLYRVEDEQFF. CDR3 bases: TGCGCCAGCAGCTTGTATAGGGTTGAGGATGAGCAGTTCTTC.

The rearrangement joins TRBV25-1 to TRBJ2-7; D might be TRBD1 or TRBD2, each matching 5 bases. The CDR3 contains 14 residues. V gave up 4 bases and J gave up 0 bases, with 10 bases separating them. Germline assignment: CDR1 MGHDK and CDR2 SYGVNS. This chain's CDR3 is CASSAGRSSYEQYF. CDR3 in DNA: TGTGCCAGCAGTGCGGGGCGAAGCTCCTACGAGCAGTACTTC.

This chain joins TRBV6-5 and TRBJ2-1; D not certain. The CDR3 covers 12 residues. V was trimmed by 4 bases and J by 8 bases, leaving 9 bases between them. The V gene's germline CDR1 is MNHEY and CDR2 SVGAGI. The chain's CDR3 is CASSFLGYEQFF. The CDR3 nucleotides read TGTGCCAGCAGTTTTCTGGGCTATGAGCAGTTCTTC.

This clone was seen just once. The V call is TRBV10-3, the J call TRBJ2-3; D is undetermined. V lost 2 bases and J lost 2, with 11 bases in between. This CDR3 has 15 amino acids. Germline V gene data show CDR1 as ENHRY and CDR2 as SYGVKD. The CDR3 DNA reads as TGTGCCATCAGTGAGGACGGCAGTCCCACAGATACGCAGTATTTT. Protein product: CAISEDGSPTDTQYF.

The chain has TRBV6-1 and TRBJ1-1; the D gene is possibly TRBD1 (6 bases). Trimming cost V 6 bases and J 1 base, with 12 bases left between them. This CDR3 contains 14 residues. Germline CDR1 reads MNHNS; CDR2 reads SASEGT. CDR3 coding DNA: TGTGCCAGCAGGATGGGGGCCGGGAACACTGAAGCTTTCTTT. Its protein is CASRMGAGNTEAFF.

CDR3 loop: CASSSQGPFNYGYTF. The DNA for the CDR3 is TGTGCCAGCAGCTCGCAGGGGCCCTTTAACTATGGCTACACCTTC. The chain joins TRBV13 to TRBJ1-2; D possibly corresponds to TRBD1 (6 bases). This CDR3 is 15 amino acids long. Germline CDR1 reads PRHDT; CDR2 reads FYEKMQ (reference sequence). The V gene lost 4 bases and the J gene lost 1 base, with 13 bases spanning the gap.

The gene calls are TRBV27 and TRBJ2-1, with 8 bases that match TRBD2. The CDR3 has 17 residues. CDR1 MNHEY and CDR2 SMNVEV come from the germline V gene (reference sequence). The V gene end was trimmed by 5 bases and the J gene end by 0 bases; junction bases not matched to a gene: 9. CDR3 nucleotides: TGTGCCAGCAGTACTAGCGGAGCTACCAGCTCCTACAATGAGCAGTTCTTC. Its translation: CASSTSGATSSYNEQFF.

The rearrangement joins TRBV7-9 to TRBJ1-1; D is undetermined. CDR1 is SEHNR and CDR2 is FQNEAQ in the germline V gene (reference sequence). Trimming took off 4 bases at V and 4 bases at J, with 19 bases between the two ends. The CDR3 is 16 amino acids. The CDR3 sequence: CASSSPPENRGTEAFF. The CDR3 DNA reads as TGTGCCAGCAGCTCCCCGCCCGAAAACCGGGGCACTGAAGCTTTCTTT.

The rearrangement links TRBV6-5 to TRBJ1-1; possibly TRBD1 for D (5 bases). In germline, CDR1 is MNHEY, CDR2 SVGAGI. Trimming took 4 bases from V and 4 from J, leaving 13 bases between them. This CDR3 is built from 14 residues. The CDR3 bases are TGTGCCAGCAGTTCGCAGGGAAGGGGCACTGAAGCTTTCTTT. Translating gives CASSSQGRGTEAFF.

The genes are TRBV19 and TRBJ2-7; D call uncertain. Looked up from germline, CDR1 is LNHDA and CDR2 is SQIVND (reference sequence). The V end lost 5 bases, the J end lost 5 bases, and 13 bases lay between the germline ends. The CDR3 runs 13 residues. CDR3 amino acids: CASSARLGDEQYF. The CDR3 nucleotides are TGTGCCAGTAGTGCCCGACTTGGAGACGAGCAGTACTTC. The whole variable domain, filled in from reference TRBV19 and TRBJ2-7, reads DGGITQSPKYLFRKEGQNVTLSCEQNLNHDAMYWYRQDPGQGLRLIYYSQIVNDFQKGDIAEGYSVSREKKESFPLTVTSAQKNPTAFYLCASSARLGDEQYFGPGTRLTVT.

The chain links TRBV7-9 to TRBJ2-3; 7 bases agree with TRBD1. The length of the CDR3 is 14 residues. CDR1 and CDR2 from the germline V gene are SEHNR and FQNEAQ (reference sequence). The J segment lost 5 bases and the V segment lost 5 bases, leaving 7 bases of the junction unmatched. CDR3 in DNA: TGTGCCAGCAGCCCCGACAGGGCCGGAGATACGCAGTATTTT. Amino acids: CASSPDRAGDTQYF. Using reference TRBV7-9 and TRBJ2-3 for the parts outside the CDR3, the full variable domain is DTGVSQNPRHKITKRGQNVTFRCDPISEHNRLYWYRQTLGQGPEFLTYFQNEAQLEKSRLLSDRFSAERPKGSFSTLEIQRTEQGDSAMYLCASSPDRAGDTQYFGPGTRLTVL.

V usage is TRBV27 and J usage is TRBJ1-6, with D unresolved. Germline V lookup: CDR1 MNHEY, CDR2 SMNVEV (reference sequence). The CDR3 length is 15 residues. Trimming removed 3 bases from V and 1 base from J, with 7 bases in between. The CDR3 is CASSFSRSYNSPLHF. DNA for the CDR3: TGTGCCAGCAGTTTTTCGCGATCCTATAATTCACCCCTCCACTTT.

The table lists this clone with a count of one. The chain combines TRBV5-1 with TRBJ2-2, with D perhaps TRBD2 (5 bases). Per germline, CDR1 SGHRS and CDR2 YFSETQ. Trimming took off 4 bases at V and 4 bases at J, with 11 bases between the two ends. The CDR3 is made up of 14 amino acids. The CDR3 protein is CASSPRGSTGELFF. CDR3 sequence (DNA): TGCGCCAGCAGCCCCCGTGGGAGCACCGGGGAGCTGTTTTTT.

This clone was seen just once. The chain joins TRBV10-3 to TRBJ1-2; TRBD1 matches 7 bases. J was trimmed by 2 bases and V by 10 bases; bases with no gene match: 4. The CDR3 loop spans 12 amino acids. Per the germline V gene, CDR1 is ENHRY and CDR2 is SYGVKD. CDR3 sequence reads: CATQTGNYGYTF. The CDR3 DNA reads as TGTGCCACCCAGACAGGGAACTATGGCTACACCTTC.

This rearrangement joins TRBV7-2 to TRBJ2-2, with 7 bases matching TRBD1. Trimming took 1 base from V and 6 from J; bases not matched to a gene: 8. Germline-derived CDR1 and CDR2 are SGHTA and FQGNSA. This CDR3 region has 16 residues. CDR3 DNA sequence: TGTGCCAGCAGCTTAGAAGACAGGGCTCCTTCCGGGGAGCTGTTTTTT. It encodes CASSLEDRAPSGELFF.

The chain employs TRBV10-3 and TRBJ2-7; tentatively, D is TRBD1 (5 bases). CDR3 length: 12 residues. Per germline, CDR1 ENHRY and CDR2 SYGVKD. V gave up 8 bases and J gave up 4 bases, with 12 bases separating them. The CDR3 nucleotides read TGTGCCATCGGCGCAGGGTCTTACGAGCAGTACTTC. Amino acid sequence: CAIGAGSYEQYF.

This rearrangement joins TRBV7-2 to TRBJ2-1; D remains unclear. Per the germline V gene, CDR1 is SGHTA and CDR2 is FQGNSA. Trimming pared 5 bases from V and 2 bases from J, leaving 7 bases between. The CDR3 runs to 13 residues. DNA of the CDR3: TGTGCCAGCAGCCCCACAACCTACAATGAGCAGTTCTTC. It yields the protein CASSPTTYNEQFF.

The V gene is TRBV5-6, the J gene TRBJ2-7, with unresolved D. This CDR3 spans 13 amino acids. Germline CDR1 and CDR2: SGHDT and YYEEEE. Trimming left V 0 bases short and J 3 bases short, with 7 bases between. The CDR3 here is CASSLGVGYEQYF. The DNA of the CDR3 is TGTGCCAGCAGCTTGGGGGTGGGCTACGAGCAGTACTTC.

This chain connects TRBV30 to TRBJ1-2, with a possible D match to TRBD1 (5 bases). This CDR3 spans 14 amino acids. CDR1 GTSNPN and CDR2 SVGIG come from the germline V gene (reference sequence). Trimming removed 5 bases at V and 3 bases at J, with 16 bases between. CDR3 amino acids: CAWDSPQGHYGYTF. CDR3 coding DNA: TGTGCCTGGGATTCGCCCCAGGGCCACTATGGCTACACCTTC.

This chain uses TRBV6-1 with TRBJ1-3, with a weak D call TRBD1 (6 bases). In germline, CDR1 is MNHNS, CDR2 SASEGT. The CDR3 has 14 amino acids. V dropped 6 bases and J dropped 4 bases, with 13 bases sitting between them. CDR3: CASRDRPLGNTIYF. CDR3 sequence (DNA): TGTGCCAGCAGAGACAGGCCGCTCGGAAACACCATATATTTT.

The rearrangement links TRBV9 to TRBJ2-4; the match to TRBD2 covers 7 bases. V shed 3 bases and J 3 bases; nucleotides not matched to a gene: 9. Germline CDR1 is SGDLS and CDR2 is YYNGEE. The CDR3 length is 16 residues. The CDR3 region is CASSAQRGWDKNIQYF. The DNA of the CDR3 is TGTGCCAGCAGCGCCCAGCGGGGTTGGGACAAAAACATTCAGTACTTC.

For the CDR3, the DNA is TGTGCCTGGTTTGACGGGGGCTCCTACAATGAGCAGTTCTTC. Translating it yields CAWFDGGSYNEQFF. J is TRBJ2-1 and V is TRBV5-3; D possibly corresponds to TRBD2 (6 bases). TRBV5-3 is an ORF, and what it does is uncertain. Trimming removed 10 bases from V and 0 bases from J, with 14 bases in between. There are 14 residues in the CDR3.

This chain connects TRBV29-1 to TRBJ2-7; 7 bases map to TRBD2. Germline V gene sequence: CDR1 SQVTM, CDR2 ANQGSEA. The V gene end was trimmed by 8 bases and the J gene end by 2 bases; junction bases not matched to a gene: 9. The CDR3 loop spans 13 amino acids. The CDR3 DNA is TGCAGCTTCATTAGCGGGTCAACCTACGAGCAGTACTTC. Protein product: CSFISGSTYEQYF.

As DNA, the CDR3 is TGTGCCAGCAGTCTGGCGCGAGGGTTCTACGAGCAGTACTTC. It yields the protein CASSLARGFYEQYF. V usage is TRBV5-6 and J usage is TRBJ2-7; TRBD2 might be the D (5 bases). V was trimmed by 5 bases and J by 3 bases, leaving 15 bases between them. Germline V CDR1 and CDR2: SGHDT, YYEEEE. The CDR3 is made up of 14 amino acids.